The source of this T cell receptor beta chain is a study of T cells in localized non-small cell lung cancer. Note on this clone: The antigen is unknown.

Regarding the study as a whole: Detection in adjacent lung was observed for a median 57 of the top 100 tumor clones. Uninvolved nearby lung showed the greatest T cell clonality, exceeding that found in tumor. Greater T cell density in blood accompanied longer overall survival. Only one tumor region was sequenced, so heterogeneity remains possible.

V lost 0 bases and J lost 3; bases outside the gene matches: 8. The germline CDR1 and CDR2 sequences are LGHNA and YNFKEQ. This CDR3 is built from 18 residues. Here immunoSEQ multiplex PCR was the method, and the copy in TCRdb shows in-frame clones only, minus some. The sample lists some 22,000 clones, 85% to 90% seen once, with around 5.7% in the top ten. The sequence came from a man between 40 and 69 years old with stage II lung adenocarcinoma. The specimen was PBMCs, collected before any cancer treatment. This chain joins TRBV4-2 and TRBJ1-6, with 7 bases identical to TRBD1. The CDR3 DNA follows: TGTGCCAGCAGCCAAGATAGGACAGGAGACTACTATAATTCACCCCTCCACTTT. It specifies CASSQDRTGDYYNSPLHF.